This TCR beta chain stems from a study of T-cell memory formation after mild COVID-19. About the study: For the most part, TCR clusters were specific to one donor. Study-wide results and caveats: Clones which contracted sat mainly in CM and EM if CD4+, and in EMRA if CD8+. Whether day 37 second-wave clones are SARS-CoV-2-specific was not confirmed.

TCR alpha and TCR beta cDNA libraries carrying sample barcodes and UMIs were produced by 5'RACE using constant-segment primers. A single record per CDR3 protein comes from TCRdb applying MiXCR to the 5' RACE reads. The table includes 220,000 or so distinct CDR3 sequences, over 9.5% detected once. Regarding this clonotype: Antigen unknown.

Germline V CDR1 and CDR2: SGHNT, YENEEA. The CDR3 is 16 amino acids. Germline trimming cut 5 bases from V and 8 bases from J; bases unmatched to any gene: 15. The chain links TRBV11-3 to TRBJ1-3; TRBD1 matches 7 bases. Sample: PBMCs or a T cell subset sorted from them (not recorded which). This clonotype was obtained from a man aged 18 to 29 who had mild COVID-19 (a few samples of this study predate the infection). Cell type and time point are not known. The CDR3 coding sequence is TGTGCCAGCAGCCTTCGCCGAGGGGGCACGACTGACACCATATATTTT. This gives the protein CASSLRRGGTTDTIYF.